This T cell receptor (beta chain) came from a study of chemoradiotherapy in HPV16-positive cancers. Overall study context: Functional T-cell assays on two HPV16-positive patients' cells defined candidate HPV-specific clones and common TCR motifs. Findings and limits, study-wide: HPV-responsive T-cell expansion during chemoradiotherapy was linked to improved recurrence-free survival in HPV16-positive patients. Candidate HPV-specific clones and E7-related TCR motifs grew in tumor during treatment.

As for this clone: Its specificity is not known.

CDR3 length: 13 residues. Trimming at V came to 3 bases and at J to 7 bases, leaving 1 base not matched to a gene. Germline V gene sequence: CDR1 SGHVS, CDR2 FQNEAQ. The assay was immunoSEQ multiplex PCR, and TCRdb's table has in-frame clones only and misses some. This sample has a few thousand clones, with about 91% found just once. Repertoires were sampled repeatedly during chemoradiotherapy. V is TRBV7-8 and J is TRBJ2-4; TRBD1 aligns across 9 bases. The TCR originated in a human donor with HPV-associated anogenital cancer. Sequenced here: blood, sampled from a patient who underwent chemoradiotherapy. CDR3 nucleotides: TGTGCCAGCAGCTTCGGACAGGGGAACATTCAGTACTTC. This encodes CASSFGQGNIQYF.